A selection of T cell receptor beta chains follows, all from one sample in a study of human T cells and chemical hapten exposure. From the RACE reads, TCRdb called clonotypes with MiXCR, one entry per CDR3 protein. The table shows about 190,000 distinct CDR3 sequences, with around 23% occurring only once. Here the sequenced sample was whole blood, taken in connection with sensitization to the hapten diphenylcyclopropenone (DPC). The receptors stem from a woman between 40 and 55 years old with alopecia areata. Some clones in this sample may be carry-over from other donors' samples. Each CDR3 is given with its conserved first and last residue. Each record gives: V gene, CDR3 protein.

V: TRBV7-9; CDR3: CASSFLGSLGEQFF
V: TRBV11-1; CDR3: CASSSSQLAGGNEQYF
V: TRBV29-1; CDR3: CSVNLGPPASPQYF
V: TRBV25-1; CDR3: CASSEGRPNTEAFF
V: TRBV7-8; CDR3: CASSLVGLAGVRYEQYF
V: TRBV29-1; CDR3: CSVDSAGVTGELFF
V: TRBV5-1; CDR3: CASSSRQGQDEQYF
V: TRBV28; CDR3: CASRNAGGDETQYF
V: TRBV19; CDR3: CASSTPSPGNQPQHF
V: TRBV4-3; CDR3: CASSSPWYGYTF
V: TRBV11-2; CDR3: CASSLMASSWTEAFF
V: TRBV6-4; CDR3: CASSFTSGSYEQYF
V: TRBV6-1; CDR3: CASSGWTATTDTQYF
V: TRBV20-1; CDR3: CSTEGATFYEQYF
V: TRBV4-2; CDR3: CASSQDPGQGYEQYF
V: TRBV9; CDR3: CASSAQASYNSPLHF